What follows are 14 T cell receptor beta chains derived from one specimen sequenced in a study of T cells in localized non-small cell lung cancer. Repertoires were generated with immunoSEQ multiplex PCR, while TCRdb's copy carries only in-frame clones and drops some. The sample lists under 35,000 clones, 92% occurring once. This sample comprised peripheral blood mononuclear cells, obtained before any cancer treatment. All receptors derive from a woman aged 35-75 years with stage III lung adenocarcinoma.

In this sample, this clone turned up once. This chain links TRBV27 with TRBJ2-6; D ambiguous. V lost 0 bases and J 0 bases, leaving 12 bases between the germline ends. Germline CDR1 reads MNHEY; CDR2 reads SMNVEV (reference sequence). The CDR3 totals 18 residues. CDR3 sequence reads: CASSLSVLGTSGANVLTF. In DNA form, the CDR3 reads TGTGCCAGCAGTTTATCGGTTCTCGGTACCTCTGGGGCCAACGTCCTGACTTTC.

This rearrangement joins TRBV7-9 to TRBJ2-7; 10 bases map to TRBD1. The CDR3 covers 14 residues. CDR1 and CDR2 (germline): SEHNR, FQNEAQ (reference sequence). Losses at the gene ends were 4 bases for V and 6 bases for J; bases not matched to a gene: 6. CDR3 sequence: CASSSDRGAVEQYF. The CDR3 nucleotides read TGTGCCAGCAGCTCGGACAGGGGGGCCGTCGAGCAGTACTTC.

The V call is TRBV6-1, the J call TRBJ1-2; D call uncertain. Germline lookup yields CDR1 MNHNS and CDR2 SASEGT. V lost 0 bases, J lost 5 bases, and 4 bases lay in between. The CDR3 runs to 12 residues. The CDR3 sequence: CASSEAGYGYTF. CDR3 bases: TGTGCCAGCAGTGAAGCGGGTTATGGCTACACCTTC.

The chain combines TRBV13 with TRBJ1-2, with D possibly TRBD1 on 6 matching bases. The V and J ends lost 5 bases and 6 bases respectively, with 10 bases between them. The length of the CDR3 is 12 residues. Germline loops: CDR1 PRHDT, CDR2 FYEKMQ (reference sequence). The CDR3 is CASSPRTDGYTF. The CDR3 DNA reads as TGTGCCAGCAGCCCCCGGACAGATGGCTACACCTTC.

The sample holds one count of this clone. The chain uses TRBV27 and TRBJ2-1; 11 bases fit TRBD1. V was clipped by 6 bases and J by 5 bases; unmatched bases: 12. The CDR3 totals 17 residues. Germline V gene lookup returns CDR1 MNHEY and CDR2 SMNVEV (reference sequence). Here the CDR3 DNA reads TGTGCCAGCAGCCGCAGAACCAGGGACAGGGGGGACAATGAGCAGTTCTTC. Protein: CASSRRTRDRGDNEQFF.

This clone was seen a single time. The chain uses TRBV15 and TRBJ1-4; D is unresolved. This CDR3 has 14 amino acids. Germline V CDR1 and CDR2: LNHNV, YYDKDF (reference sequence). The ends were cut back, 0 bases at V and 6 bases at J, with 8 bases in the middle. The CDR3 sequence is CATSRDRSDEKLFF. The CDR3 DNA reads as TGTGCCACCAGCAGAGACAGGAGTGATGAAAAACTGTTTTTT. Filled out from reference TRBV15 and TRBJ1-4, the complete variable domain reads DAMVIQNPRYQVTQFGKPVTLSCSQTLNHNVMYWYQQKSSQAPKLLFHYYDKDFNNEADTPDNFQSRRPNTSFCFLDIRSPGLGDTAMYLCATSRDRSDEKLFFGSGTQLSVL.

This chain uses TRBV5-6 with TRBJ1-5; possibly TRBD1 for D (5 bases). Trimming pared 4 bases from V and 3 bases from J, leaving 8 bases between. The CDR3 is 13 residues long. Germline loops: CDR1 SGHDT, CDR2 YYEEEE. The CDR3 nucleotides read TGTGCCAGCAGCCCCGGGGCCAATCAGCCCCAGCATTTT. It translates to CASSPGANQPQHF.

The J gene is TRBJ1-4, the V gene TRBV6-5, with 8 bases fitting TRBD1. Germline V lookup: CDR1 MNHEY, CDR2 SVGAGI. The CDR3 covers 14 residues. After removal of 5 bases from V and 7 bases from J, the junction contained 6 bases not matched to a gene. The CDR3 spells CASSKQGGGEKLFF. CDR3 bases: TGTGCCAGCAGTAAACAGGGGGGAGGTGAAAAACTGTTTTTT.

The gene calls are TRBV7-9 and TRBJ1-5; 7 nucleotides match TRBD1. This CDR3 has 13 amino acids. Per the germline V gene, CDR1 is SEHNR and CDR2 is FQNEAQ (reference sequence). V lost 2 bases to trimming and J lost 5 bases; unmatched junction nucleotides: 0. This CDR3 is CASSLTGDQPQHF. The CDR3 nucleotides read TGTGCCAGCAGCTTAACAGGGGATCAGCCCCAGCATTTT.

The V call is TRBV5-4, the J call TRBJ2-7; D may be TRBD1 (6 bases). Germline lookup yields CDR1 SGHNT and CDR2 YYREEE (reference sequence). This CDR3 is 15 amino acids long. Between the trimmed V and J ends, which lost 3 bases and 2 bases, there was a span of 15 bases. The CDR3 region is CASSSTGGAPYEQYF. CDR3 nucleotides: TGTGCCAGCAGCTCGACAGGAGGTGCCCCCTACGAGCAGTACTTC.

The J gene is TRBJ1-4, the V gene TRBV19; TRBD1 is a possible D gene (5 bases). V lost 1 base, J lost 6 bases, and 24 bases lay in between. This CDR3 is 19 amino acids long. Germline V gene lookup returns CDR1 LNHDA and CDR2 SQIVND (reference sequence). The CDR3 spells CASSIGILGGRTRDEKLFF. The CDR3 DNA follows: TGTGCCAGTAGTATAGGTATTCTCGGGGGACGTACGAGGGATGAAAAACTGTTTTTT.

The V call is TRBV28, the J call TRBJ2-5, with D hard to call. With 5 bases removed from V and 5 bases from J, the gap between germline ends came to 18 bases. CDR1 is MDHEN and CDR2 is SYDVKM in the germline V gene. The CDR3 is made up of 15 amino acids. The CDR3 sequence is CASSLTSLKGETQYF. The CDR3 DNA is TGTGCCAGCAGTCTAACGAGTCTCAAAGGGGAGACCCAGTACTTC.

The DNA of the CDR3 is TGTGCCAGCAGCTTAATGGGGGAGCTGTTTTTT. Encoded protein: CASSLMGELFF. The V gene is TRBV11-2, the J gene TRBJ2-2, with D unclear. Looked up from germline, CDR1 is SGHAT and CDR2 is FQNNGV. Between the trimmed V and J ends, which lost 2 bases and 8 bases, there was a span of 3 bases. The CDR3 is 11 residues long.

The rearrangement links TRBV6-4 to TRBJ2-1; TRBD2 matches 11 bases. The CDR3 extends over 17 amino acids. Germline CDR1 reads MRHNA; CDR2 reads SNTAGT. The V and J ends lost 6 bases and 8 bases, in that order; junction bases with no gene match: 15. The CDR3 reads CASSANIPSGRMDEQFF. The CDR3 region has the DNA TGTGCCAGCAGCGCGAATATTCCTAGCGGGAGGATGGATGAGCAGTTCTTC.